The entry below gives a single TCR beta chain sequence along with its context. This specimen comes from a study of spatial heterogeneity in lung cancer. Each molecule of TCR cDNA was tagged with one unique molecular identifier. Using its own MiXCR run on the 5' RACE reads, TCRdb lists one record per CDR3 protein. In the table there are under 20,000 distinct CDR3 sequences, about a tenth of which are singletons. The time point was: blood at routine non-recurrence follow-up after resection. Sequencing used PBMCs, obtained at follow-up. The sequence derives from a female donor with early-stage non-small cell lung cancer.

The CDR3 DNA reads as TGTGCCAGTAGAATTCGGTCTAGCGGGTCCTACAATGAGCAGTTCTTC. It yields the protein CASRIRSSGSYNEQFF. The rearrangement links TRBV19 to TRBJ2-1; the match to TRBD2 covers 8 bases. V trimming: 6 bases; J trimming: 1 base; junction bases outside the gene matches: 8. In germline, CDR1 is LNHDA, CDR2 SQIVND (reference sequence). The CDR3 length is 16 residues.